The source of this T cell receptor (beta chain) is a study of CD8 T cells in Susac syndrome. CDR3 size: 13 residues. Trimming shortened V by 10 bases and J by 4 bases, and 17 bases separated the two germline ends. Germline CDR1 and CDR2: MDHEN and SYDVKM. The RNA input was roughly 0.5 to 1 ug, and it was reverse transcribed with random hexamers. TCRdb re-called the immunoSEQ multiplex PCR reads through MiXCR, storing one row per CDR3 protein. The sample has about 150,000 distinct CDR3 sequences, nearly 97% seen once. The sample consisted of CD4+ T cells from PBMCs. The TCR comes from a human donor with Susac syndrome. V is TRBV28 and J is TRBJ2-7; possible D gene TRBD2, 5 bases. The CDR3 sequence: CATRDWKGYEQYF. The CDR3 region has the DNA TGTGCCACCCGGGATTGGAAGGGATACGAGCAGTACTTC.